This record concerns one TCR beta chain sequence. No DNA is given; TCRdb re-called the 5' RACE reads and lists each CDR3 protein once. This sample's table reports around 100,000 distinct CDR3 sequences. The sample comes from a study of monozygotic twins with inflammatory bowel disease. Donors gave approximately 2.5 ml of blood apiece. The sequence came from a human donor with ulcerative colitis or Crohn's disease, or a healthy co-twin of an affected twin (not recorded which). The sequenced material came from blood.

The CDR3 loop reads CASSQDEMDSKNYGYTF. The gene calls are TRBV3-1 and TRBJ1-2; the TCRdb D gene call, TRBD1, has no DNA to confirm it. The CDR3 has 17 amino acids. Per the germline V gene, CDR1 is LGHDT and CDR2 is YNNKEL (reference sequence).